The 5 T cell receptor beta chains below all came from one sample that was sequenced in a study of CD8+ T cells in alopecia areata. Extracted RNA was reverse transcribed into cDNA, the sequencing template. The repertoire was sequenced with immunoSEQ multiplex PCR; TCRdb's copy has only in-frame clones and lacks some. This sample has some 110,000 clones, each found more than once. Material for sequencing was lesional skin. The source is a C3H/HeJ mouse with alopecia areata. These mice share the MHC haplotype H2-k.

This clone showed up just a few times. Here the gene names and germline are mouse. Read data end 4 residues before the CDR3 end; the end is taken from the germline J gene. The genes are TRBV1 and TRBJ1-2; TRBD1 might be the D (5 bases). V was shortened by 0 bases and J by 3 bases, with 11 bases between the two germline ends. The CDR3 extends over 15 amino acids. The germline CDR1 and CDR2 sequences are NSQYPW and LRSPGD (reference sequence). The CDR3 loop is CTCSADRGGDSDYTF. The DNA read from the CDR3 is TGCACCTGCAGTGCAGATCGGGGAGGGGACTCC.

This clone was observed a few times. Gene names refer to mouse genes. CDR3: CASEGQGGAETLYF. The DNA read from the CDR3 is TGTGCCAGCGAGGGACAGGGGGGTGCAGAA. The chain joins TRBV13-2 to TRBJ2-3, with 11 positions matching TRBD1. The read ends 4 residues shy of where the CDR3 ends; the end is completed using the germline J gene. This CDR3 comprises 14 residues. V lost 6 bases, J lost 1 base, and 1 base stayed unmatched. In germline, CDR1 is NNHNN, CDR2 SYGAGS (reference sequence).

This clone was seen only a few times. These gene names are mouse names. The CDR3 spells CASSISRSSAETLYF. The DNA read from the CDR3 is TGTGCCAGCAGTATAAGCAGATCTAGTGCAGAA. V and J are TRBV19 and TRBJ2-3; D uncertain. The read terminates 4 residues ahead of where the CDR3 ends, so the germline J gene completes it. Trimming took off 1 base at V and 0 bases at J, with 9 bases between the two ends. The V gene's germline CDR1 is FNHDT and CDR2 SITEND (reference sequence). There are 15 residues in the CDR3.

In this sample, this clone turned up a few times. Gene names follow the mouse nomenclature. The read halts 4 residues ahead of the CDR3 end, with the missing end drawn from the germline J gene. This chain connects TRBV13-3 to TRBJ1-2, with D possibly matching TRBD1 (5 bases). Per germline, CDR1 NNHDY and CDR2 SYVADS. V lost 2 bases and J lost 3, with 11 bases in between. CDR3 length: 14 amino acids. The part of the CDR3 DNA that was read is TGTGCCAGCAGTGACAGGGATAGGGACTCC. Its protein is CASSDRDRDS. The entire CDR3 sequence reads CASSDRDRDSDYTF.

Comments on this clone: A read error may produce the germline difference seen at one junction end. Gene names denote mouse genes. The missing CDR3 end, 4 residues past where the read stops, is filled in from the germline J gene. J is TRBJ2-7 and V is TRBV1; TRBD2 matches at 10 bases. The CDR3 consists of 16 residues. Germline CDR1 and CDR2: NSQYPW and LRSPGD (reference sequence). The CDR3 region is CACSADKGLGGHEQYF. The part of the CDR3 DNA that was read is TGCGCCTGCAGTGCAGATAAGGGGCTGGGGGGGCAT.